What follows describes a single T cell receptor beta chain. Its cognate antigen has yet to be identified. No quality values exist for individual bases; no much larger clone is one base distant. TCRbeta CDR3 regions were amplified from genomic DNA using the immunoSEQ Assay, a bias-controlled multiplex PCR. The authors' analysis ran thus. The number of nucleated cells in each sample was estimated by amplification of reference gene primers within the assay. To quantify the absolute abundance of each unique TCRbeta CDR3 rearrangement, sequence reads were collapsed and filtered. For each sample, productive Simpson clonality was calculated as the square root of Simpson's diversity index over productive rearrangements. TCRdb re-hosts the immuneACCESS table, in-frame sequences only. Its copies lack some clones; in the studies checked, an unresolved V gene accounts for under half of them, and the cause for the rest is not known. V and J calls and clone size are given by that table; D and trimming were obtained from the DNA. The sample yields roughly 50,000 clones; 80% to 85% were counted once. The ten largest clonotypes hold under 2% of the sample.

The sample originates from a study of blood T cell repertoires in COVID-19 (dated by TCRdb to about 2020). Looking at the study overall: Samples from collaborators originated in the United States, Italy and Spain and spanned both the acute and convalescent phases of COVID-19. A freely available public database, intended as a resource for researchers studying the immune response to SARS-CoV-2, is where the repertoires were released. The sample metadata nearly always contained a de-identified subject ID, COVID-19 status, age in years and sex. Where HLA class I and class II types were available, the types were taken from metadata supplied by the sample provider, not from assay-based typing. Samples came from the ongoing ImmuneRACE study (first 160 participants) plus 1,254 subjects from 6 global collaborators. Deeply sampled blood TCRbeta repertoires from subjects exposed to, actively infected with, or recovered from COVID-19 were included in the dataset. The prospective study material was composed of cDNA or gDNA derived from T cells, B-cell-depleted T cells, or PBMCs.

General conclusions and limits of the study: The quantity of clinical and demographic metadata differed by source and by participant and was supplied without curation.

The germline V gene provides CDR1 MDHEN and CDR2 SYDVKM. The CDR3 has 15 amino acids, counting the end cysteine and phenylalanine. CDR3 DNA is the only sequence kept; it has 45 bases, read in frame from the first base. V loses 5 bases, J loses 7 bases, and the germline ends lie 17 bases apart. Each collaborating institution followed its own protocols to collect whole blood in K2EDTA tubes. For TCRbeta analysis, collaborators shipped samples in one of three forms: frozen whole blood, isolated PBMCs, or DNA extracted from either of those sample types. The rearranged chain carries TRBV28 and TRBJ1-4; D gene: possibly TRBD1, on 5 matching bases. The sequenced material came from peripheral blood. The clonotype comes from a woman aged 55-70 years with acute or convalescent COVID-19. CDR3 sequence: CASSPDLSRAEKLFF. In nucleotides, the sequence is TGTGCCAGCAGTCCCGATTTAAGCAGGGCTGAAAAACTGTTTTTT.